This passage covers 15 T cell receptor beta chains from one sample sequenced in a study of beta chain features in type 1 diabetes. No antigens are known for them. Study results and limitations: Type 1 diabetes patients had TCRB CDR3s that were shorter (moderately but significantly so) in all four CD4+ subsets.

Sequencing targeted expressed TCRB transcripts, as all isolated RNA had been reverse transcribed. Method: immunoSEQ multiplex PCR; TCRdb's copy keeps in-frame clones and lacks some. This sample has around 170,000 clones; around 9% occur once, and the top ten carry 0.7%. Sequenced input: central memory CD4+ T cells from blood. The receptors here all came from a young woman with type 1 diabetes.

The rearrangement links TRBV10-3 to TRBJ2-7; TRBD2 agrees at 16 bases. Germline V CDR1 and CDR2: ENHRY, SYGVKD. V was pared by 6 bases and J by 4 bases, with 6 bases of the junction left unmatched. This CDR3 contains 16 residues. CDR3 DNA: TGTGCCATCAGGGGGACTAGCGGGAGGGCCGGTTACGAGCAGTACTTC. It specifies CAIRGTSGRAGYEQYF.

This chain connects TRBV30 to TRBJ2-5, with D possibly matching TRBD1 (6 bases). The ends were cut back, 0 bases at V and 7 bases at J, with 12 bases in the middle. Germline CDR1 GTSNPN, CDR2 SVGIG (reference sequence). This CDR3 comprises 13 residues. This chain's CDR3 is CAWSVRLGGTQYF. In DNA, the CDR3 is TGTGCCTGGAGTGTACGGCTAGGGGGGACCCAGTACTTC.

This clone turned up a few times. This rearrangement joins TRBV18 to TRBJ1-5; D perhaps matches TRBD1 (5 bases). The V gene's germline CDR1 is KGHSH and CDR2 LQKENI. The V end was cut by 5 bases, the J end by 2 bases, with 7 bases between. There are 13 residues in the CDR3. CDR3 loop: CASSGGGNQPQHF. As DNA, the CDR3 is TGTGCCAGCTCAGGGGGGGGCAATCAGCCCCAGCATTTT.

This chain connects TRBV14 to TRBJ2-5; D is unclear. The CDR3 loop spans 14 amino acids. Per the germline V gene, CDR1 is SGHDN and CDR2 is FVKESK. Trimming shortened V by 1 base and J by 7 bases, and 13 bases separated the two germline ends. The CDR3 DNA reads as TGTGCCAGCAGCCAAGTGTACGGTCCGAGGACCCAGTACTTC. It is translated as CASSQVYGPRTQYF.

This clone occurred a few times. The chain couples TRBV11-3 to TRBJ1-1; a possible D gene is TRBD1 (6 bases). This CDR3 is 14 amino acids long. V lost 3 bases and J 4 bases, leaving 12 bases between the germline ends. Germline loops: CDR1 SGHNT, CDR2 YENEEA. The CDR3 spells CASSFTGMSTEAFF. In DNA form, the CDR3 reads TGTGCCAGCAGCTTCACAGGGATGAGCACTGAAGCTTTCTTT.

The chain recombines TRBV28 with TRBJ2-7, with 8 bases lining up with TRBD1. V lost 0 bases, J lost 7 bases, and 5 bases stayed unmatched. In germline, CDR1 is MDHEN, CDR2 SYDVKM. There are 14 residues in the CDR3. The CDR3 reads CASSLWDRVKEQYF. The CDR3 bases are TGTGCCAGCAGTTTATGGGACAGGGTTAAGGAGCAGTACTTC.

This clone has only a few counts. This chain uses TRBV2 with TRBJ1-5; 9 nucleotides align to TRBD1. The CDR3 totals 14 residues. Germline CDR1 reads SNHLY; CDR2 reads FYNNEI. J lost 6 bases, V lost 4 bases, and 4 bases had no gene match. The CDR3 region is CASSAGQGGQPQHF. As DNA, the CDR3 is TGTGCCAGCAGTGCGGGACAGGGAGGTCAGCCCCAGCATTTT.

This clone was picked up a small number of times. The chain is built from TRBV5-1 and TRBJ2-1; 9 bases agree with TRBD2. The germline gives CDR1 SGHRS, CDR2 YFSETQ. This CDR3 is 13 amino acids long. The junction had 5 bases not matched to a gene; V was cut back by 7 bases and J by 6 bases. The CDR3 sequence is CASRLAVVNEQFF. For the CDR3, the DNA is TGCGCCAGCCGACTAGCGGTAGTCAATGAGCAGTTCTTC.

This clone was counted between two and nine times. The CDR3 nucleotides read TGTGCCAGCAGTGTCCTAAACACTGAAGCTTTCTTT. Amino acid sequence: CASSVLNTEAFF. V is TRBV28 and J is TRBJ1-1; D gene uncertain. Trimming removed 5 bases at V and 2 bases at J, with 6 bases between. The CDR3 is made up of 12 amino acids. From germline, CDR1 is MDHEN and CDR2 SYDVKM.

This clone was detected only a few times. This chain joins TRBV5-5 and TRBJ2-1; TRBD1 agrees at 10 bases. Germline loops: CDR1 SGHKS, CDR2 YYEKEE (reference sequence). This CDR3 region has 14 residues. The junction had 7 bases not matched to a gene; V was cut back by 5 bases and J by 8 bases. CDR3 amino acids: CASSETGGGYEQFF. DNA for the CDR3: TGTGCCAGCAGTGAGACAGGGGGCGGATATGAGCAGTTCTTC.

The chain recombines TRBV29-1 with TRBJ2-1; 9 bases agree with TRBD1. Germline V gives CDR1 SQVTM, CDR2 ANQGSEA. V shed 6 bases and J 7 bases; nucleotides not matched to a gene: 10. CDR3 length equals 14 residues. The CDR3 spells CSVAGQGRHNEQFF. Here the CDR3 DNA reads TGCAGCGTGGCCGGACAGGGGAGACATAATGAGCAGTTCTTC.

The chain employs TRBV29-1 and TRBJ2-3; 10 bases align to TRBD2. The CDR3 is 15 residues long. V lost 6 bases and J lost 1; bases outside the gene matches: 7. The germline V gene has CDR1 SQVTM and CDR2 ANQGSEA. CDR3 in DNA: TGCAGCGTATTACTAGCGGGAAGGGGCACAGATACGCAGTATTTT. This codes for CSVLLAGRGTDTQYF.

This clone was detected a few times. V is TRBV9 and J is TRBJ2-1; possible D gene TRBD1, 5 bases. The V and J ends lost 3 bases and 15 bases respectively, with 13 bases between them. The germline gives CDR1 SGDLS, CDR2 YYNGEE. This CDR3 spans 11 amino acids. CDR3 sequence (DNA): TGTGCCAGCAGCGCCCCAGGGCCCCCGTTCTTC. It encodes CASSAPGPPFF.

Only a few counts were recorded for this clone. The V gene is TRBV23-1, the J gene TRBJ2-7, with TRBD1 as a possible D gene (6 bases). TRBV23-1 is an ORF, with its function uncertain. Trimming took 3 bases from V and 0 from J, leaving 12 bases between them. This CDR3 comprises 15 residues. The CDR3 DNA follows: TGCGCCAGCAGTCAGGGACAATTGAGCTCCTACGAGCAGTACTTC. This translates into CASSQGQLSSYEQYF.

The chain has TRBV19 and TRBJ1-3; tentatively, D is TRBD1 (5 bases). The CDR3 is 14 residues long. CDR1 is LNHDA, CDR2 SQIVND, per germline (reference sequence). V was shortened by 7 bases and J by 0 bases, with 10 bases between the two germline ends. The CDR3 spells CASTKQDSGNTIYF. CDR3 coding DNA: TGTGCCAGTACCAAACAGGACTCTGGAAACACCATATATTTT.